The subject of this entry is one T cell receptor beta chain. Its cognate antigen is unknown. The germline CDR1 and CDR2 sequences are SQVTM and ANQGSEA. CDR3 length equals 15 residues. Trimming took off 0 bases at V and 0 bases at J, with 11 bases between the two ends. The data originate from a study of blood T cells in healthy people across ages. For the study at large: T cells yielded about one barcoded beta molecule per two cells through template switching. General observations from the study: No one knew whether donors had CMV, which possibly confounded expanded clonotype changes.

Next came a second PCR, run for roughly 6 to 11 cycles, which used a sample-barcoded 5' primer along with a J-beta primer mix. TCRdb recomputed calls from the 5' RACE reads with MiXCR, one row per CDR3 protein. The data contain some 1,000,000 distinct CDR3 sequences, 25% of them singletons. The same sample was also used in a study of T cells of mothers and their children. That study adds: All extracted RNA went into cDNA synthesis, roughly 1.5 ug per 15 ul. Detection yielded no persistent microchimeric T cell clones.

The rearrangement joins TRBV29-1 to TRBJ1-2; no reliable D call. This TCR was sampled from a girl aged 2 to 9 in good health. Material for sequencing was blood. For the CDR3, the DNA is TGCAGCGTTGAAGAGGCAGACACCCCTAACTATGGCTACACCTTC. Translated, it gives CSVEEADTPNYGYTF.